This T cell receptor beta chain was sequenced during a study of human T cells and chemical hapten exposure. Germline assignment: CDR1 SNHLY and CDR2 FYNNEI. The CDR3 contains 17 residues. The junction had 10 bases not matched to a gene; V was cut back by 1 base and J by 4 bases. It was from unfractionated whole blood that total RNA was extracted. Authors' data handling: Sample TCR totals centred on a median of 95,638, ranging about 20,000 to 690,600. TCRdb independently ran MiXCR on the 5' RACE reads; one entry per CDR3 protein. The V and J calls shown here were made by TCRdb, not taken from the authors' results. The table has around 80,000 distinct CDR3 sequences, about a sixth seen once.

The receptor was isolated from a female donor in good health. The chain links TRBV2 to TRBJ2-1; 7 nucleotides agree with TRBD2. The CDR3 sequence is CASSEGKAGVGYNEQFF. CDR3 bases: TGTGCCAGCAGTGAAGGAAAGGCGGGAGTCGGGTACAATGAGCAGTTCTTC.